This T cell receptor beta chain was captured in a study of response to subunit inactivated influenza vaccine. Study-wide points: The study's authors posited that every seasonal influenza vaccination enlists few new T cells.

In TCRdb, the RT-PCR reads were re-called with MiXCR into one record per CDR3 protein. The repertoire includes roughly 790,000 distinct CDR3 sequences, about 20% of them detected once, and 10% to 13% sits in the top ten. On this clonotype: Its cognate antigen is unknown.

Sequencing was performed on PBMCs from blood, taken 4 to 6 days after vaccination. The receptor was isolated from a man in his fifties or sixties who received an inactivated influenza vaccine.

In DNA, the CDR3 is TGCAGTGCTGGACATTACAGGGGGCGCCTAGGTGGCTACACCTTC. This encodes CSAGHYRGRLGGYTF. This chain uses TRBV20-1 with TRBJ1-2; 9 bases agree with TRBD1. Germline CDR1 reads DFQATT; CDR2 reads SNEGSKA (reference sequence). The CDR3 is 15 amino acids. V trimming: 5 bases; J trimming: 7 bases; junction bases outside the gene matches: 14.